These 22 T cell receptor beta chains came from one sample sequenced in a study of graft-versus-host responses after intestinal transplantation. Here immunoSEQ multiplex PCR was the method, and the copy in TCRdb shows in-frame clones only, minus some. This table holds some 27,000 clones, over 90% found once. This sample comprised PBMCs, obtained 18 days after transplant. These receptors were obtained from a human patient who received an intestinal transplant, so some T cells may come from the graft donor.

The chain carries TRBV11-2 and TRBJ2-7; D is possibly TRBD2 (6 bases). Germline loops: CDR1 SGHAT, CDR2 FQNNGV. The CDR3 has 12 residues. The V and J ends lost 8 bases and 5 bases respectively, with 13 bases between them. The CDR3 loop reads CASRAGRDEQYF. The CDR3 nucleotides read TGTGCCAGCCGGGCGGGGCGAGACGAGCAGTACTTC.

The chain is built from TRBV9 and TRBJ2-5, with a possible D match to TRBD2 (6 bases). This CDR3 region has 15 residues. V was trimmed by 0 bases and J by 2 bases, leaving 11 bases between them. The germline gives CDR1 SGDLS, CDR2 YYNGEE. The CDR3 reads CASSVGAGPQETQYF. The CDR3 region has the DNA TGTGCCAGCAGCGTAGGGGCGGGGCCTCAAGAGACCCAGTACTTC.

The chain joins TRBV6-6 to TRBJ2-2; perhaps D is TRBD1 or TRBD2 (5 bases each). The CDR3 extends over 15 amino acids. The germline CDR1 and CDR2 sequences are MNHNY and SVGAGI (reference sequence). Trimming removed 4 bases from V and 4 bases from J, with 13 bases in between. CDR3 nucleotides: TGTGCCAGCAGTTGGGATTCTGGGGGCACCGGGGAGCTGTTTTTT. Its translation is CASSWDSGGTGELFF.

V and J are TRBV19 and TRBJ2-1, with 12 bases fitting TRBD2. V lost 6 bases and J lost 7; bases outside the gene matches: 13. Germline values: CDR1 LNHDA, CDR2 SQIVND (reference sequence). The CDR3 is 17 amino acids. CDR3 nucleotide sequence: TGTGCCAGTAGCCCCCTAGCGGGGGGGCCAGGATCAAATGAGCAGTTCTTC. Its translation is CASSPLAGGPGSNEQFF.

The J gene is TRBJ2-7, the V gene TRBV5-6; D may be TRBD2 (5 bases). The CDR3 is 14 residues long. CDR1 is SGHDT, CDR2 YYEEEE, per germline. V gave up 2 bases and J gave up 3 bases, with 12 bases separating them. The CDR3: CASSFRAGVYEQYF. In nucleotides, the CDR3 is TGTGCCAGCAGCTTTCGGGCGGGCGTCTACGAGCAGTACTTC.

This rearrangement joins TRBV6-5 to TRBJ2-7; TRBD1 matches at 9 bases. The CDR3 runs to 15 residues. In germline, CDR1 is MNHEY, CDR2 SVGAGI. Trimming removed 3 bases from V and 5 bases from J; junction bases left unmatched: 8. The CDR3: CASSYRTGEVNEQYF. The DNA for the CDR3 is TGTGCCAGCAGTTATCGGACAGGGGAGGTAAACGAGCAGTACTTC.

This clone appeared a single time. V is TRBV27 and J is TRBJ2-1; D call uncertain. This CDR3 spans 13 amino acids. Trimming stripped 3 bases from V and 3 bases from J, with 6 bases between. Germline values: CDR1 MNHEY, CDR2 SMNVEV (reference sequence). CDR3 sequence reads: CASSFLDYNEQFF. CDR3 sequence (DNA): TGTGCCAGCAGTTTTCTGGACTACAATGAGCAGTTCTTC.

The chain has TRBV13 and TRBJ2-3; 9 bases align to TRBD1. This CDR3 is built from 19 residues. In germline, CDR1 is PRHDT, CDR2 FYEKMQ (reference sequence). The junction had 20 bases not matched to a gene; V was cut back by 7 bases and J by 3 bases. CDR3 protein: CASNHLLTGGGGGTDTQYF. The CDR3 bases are TGTGCCAGCAACCATCTCCTAACAGGGGGCGGAGGAGGAACAGATACGCAGTATTTT.

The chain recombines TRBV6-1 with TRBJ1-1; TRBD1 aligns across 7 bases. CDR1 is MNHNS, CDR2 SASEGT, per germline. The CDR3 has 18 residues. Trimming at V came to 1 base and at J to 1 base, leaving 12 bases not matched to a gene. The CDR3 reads CASSEEGAGTMKNTEAFF. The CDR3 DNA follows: TGTGCCAGCAGTGAAGAGGGGGCCGGGACGATGAAGAACACTGAAGCTTTCTTT.

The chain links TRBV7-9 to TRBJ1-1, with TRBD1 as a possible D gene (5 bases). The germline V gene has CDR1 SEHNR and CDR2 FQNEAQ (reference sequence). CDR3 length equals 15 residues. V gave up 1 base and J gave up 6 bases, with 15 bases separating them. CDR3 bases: TGTGCCAGCAGCTTAGATTTAGGCAGGGCGTCTGAAGCTTTCTTT. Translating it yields CASSLDLGRASEAFF.

In DNA form, the CDR3 reads TGTGCCAGCAGTCCACTAGATAGCAATCAGCCCCAGCATTTT. It yields the protein CASSPLDSNQPQHF. The V gene is TRBV6-5, the J gene TRBJ1-5; D gene ambiguous. Deletions cut 5 bases from V and 0 bases from J, with 8 bases between. In germline, CDR1 is MNHEY, CDR2 SVGAGI. This CDR3 region has 14 residues.

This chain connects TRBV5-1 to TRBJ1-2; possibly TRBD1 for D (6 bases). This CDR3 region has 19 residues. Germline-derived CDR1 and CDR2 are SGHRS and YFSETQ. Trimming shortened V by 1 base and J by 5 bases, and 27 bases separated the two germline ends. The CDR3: CASSLTGPRQDETEYGYTF. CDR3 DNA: TGCGCCAGCAGCTTGACCGGACCCAGACAGGACGAAACCGAATATGGCTACACCTTC.

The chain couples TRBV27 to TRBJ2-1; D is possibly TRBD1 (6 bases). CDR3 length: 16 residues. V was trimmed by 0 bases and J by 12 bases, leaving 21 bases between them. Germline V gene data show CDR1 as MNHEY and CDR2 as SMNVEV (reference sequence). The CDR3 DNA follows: TGTGCCAGCAGTTTATCTACAGGGCGTGTAATAGATGGGCAGTTCTTC. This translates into CASSLSTGRVIDGQFF.

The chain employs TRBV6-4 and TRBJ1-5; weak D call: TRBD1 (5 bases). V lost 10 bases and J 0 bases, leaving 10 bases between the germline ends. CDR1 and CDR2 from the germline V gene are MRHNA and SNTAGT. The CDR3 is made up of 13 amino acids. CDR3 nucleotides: TGTGCCATGGTGACAGATAGCAATCAGCCCCAGCATTTT. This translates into CAMVTDSNQPQHF.

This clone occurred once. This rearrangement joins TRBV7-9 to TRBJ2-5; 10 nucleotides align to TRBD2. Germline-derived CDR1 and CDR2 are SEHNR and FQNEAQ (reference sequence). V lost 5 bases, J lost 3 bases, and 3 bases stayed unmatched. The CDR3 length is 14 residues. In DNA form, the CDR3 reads TGTGCCAGCAGCCCGCTAGCGGGGGAAGAGACCCAGTACTTC. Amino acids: CASSPLAGEETQYF.

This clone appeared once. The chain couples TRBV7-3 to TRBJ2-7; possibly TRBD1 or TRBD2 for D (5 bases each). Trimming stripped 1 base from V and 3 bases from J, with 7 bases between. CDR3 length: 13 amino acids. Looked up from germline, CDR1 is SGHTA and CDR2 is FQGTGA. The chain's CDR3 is CASSLSGGYEQYF. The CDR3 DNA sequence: TGTGCCAGCAGCTTAAGTGGGGGCTACGAGCAGTACTTC.

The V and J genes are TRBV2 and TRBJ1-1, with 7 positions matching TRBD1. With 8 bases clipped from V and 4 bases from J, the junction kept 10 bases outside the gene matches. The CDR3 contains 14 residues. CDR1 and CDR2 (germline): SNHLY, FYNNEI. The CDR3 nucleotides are TGTGCCAGCGGGGTGACAGGGTATGGCACTGAAGCTTTCTTT. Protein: CASGVTGYGTEAFF.

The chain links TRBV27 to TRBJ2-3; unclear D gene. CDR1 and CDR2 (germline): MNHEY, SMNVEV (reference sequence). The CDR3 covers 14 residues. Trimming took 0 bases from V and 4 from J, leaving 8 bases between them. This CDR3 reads CASSLSFRADTQYF. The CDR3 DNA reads TGTGCCAGCAGTTTATCCTTCCGGGCAGATACGCAGTATTTT.

CDR3 in amino acids: CASSVERDSEAFF. Here the CDR3 DNA reads TGTGCCAGCAGCGTAGAGAGGGACAGTGAAGCTTTCTTT. The V and J genes are TRBV9 and TRBJ1-1, with 7 bases identical to TRBD1. V trimming: 0 bases; J trimming: 7 bases; junction bases outside the gene matches: 3. CDR1 and CDR2 from the germline V gene are SGDLS and YYNGEE. CDR3 length equals 13 residues. Looking up the rest from reference TRBV9 and TRBJ1-1 gives the full variable domain: DSGVTQTPKHLITATGQRVTLRCSPRSGDLSVYWYQQSLDQGLQFLIQYYNGEERAKGNILERFSAQQFPDLHSELNLSSLELGDSALYFCASSVERDSEAFFGQGTRLTVV.

CDR3 nucleotides: TGTGCCAGCAGCTTGGGGGCGGGGAATGAGCAGTTCTTC. Translating gives CASSLGAGNEQFF. The gene calls are TRBV5-6 and TRBJ2-1, with D possibly TRBD2 on 6 matching bases. This CDR3 has 13 residues. With 0 bases removed from V and 7 bases from J, the gap between germline ends came to 8 bases. Germline values: CDR1 SGHDT, CDR2 YYEEEE.

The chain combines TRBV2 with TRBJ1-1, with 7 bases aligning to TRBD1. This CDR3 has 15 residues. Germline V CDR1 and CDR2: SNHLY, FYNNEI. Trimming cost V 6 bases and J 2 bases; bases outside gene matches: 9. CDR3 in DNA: TGTGCCAGCAGGGGGGGACAGACACAAAACACTGAAGCTTTCTTT. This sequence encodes CASRGGQTQNTEAFF. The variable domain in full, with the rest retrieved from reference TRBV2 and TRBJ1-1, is EPEVTQTPSHQVTQMGQEVILRCVPISNHLYFYWYRQILGQKVEFLVSFYNNEISEKSEIFDDQFSVERPDGSNFTLKIRSTKLEDSAMYFCASRGGQTQNTEAFFGQGTRLTVV.

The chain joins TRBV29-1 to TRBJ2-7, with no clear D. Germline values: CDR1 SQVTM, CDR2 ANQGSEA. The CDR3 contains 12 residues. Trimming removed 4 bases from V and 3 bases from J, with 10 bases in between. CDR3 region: CSVAGPFYEQYF. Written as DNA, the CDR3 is TGCAGCGTTGCTGGACCATTCTACGAGCAGTACTTC.